The present entry profiles one T cell receptor beta chain with its context. This entry comes from a study of regulatory T cells in long-lasting Graves disease. Between the trimmed V and J ends, which lost 5 bases and 3 bases, there was a span of 14 bases. The germline CDR1 and CDR2 sequences are MNHEY and SVGEGT. This CDR3 has 15 amino acids. Researchers made TCR beta libraries by using iRepertoire HTBI primers and running Arm-PCR on CDR3 regions. TCRdb independently ran MiXCR on the multiplex PCR reads; one entry per CDR3 protein. The sample yields a few hundred thousand distinct CDR3 sequences, around 16% seen once. This sample's time point: newly diagnosed GD, antithyroid drugs for less than 3 months. PBMC RNA served as the TCR library source. The same data also contributed to another study, on T cells in Graves' hyperthyroidism and ophthalmopathy.

This sequence joins TRBV6-2 or TRBV6-3 and TRBJ1-5; D remains unclear. This receptor was taken from a woman aged 18-29 years with Graves disease. The sequences come from peripheral blood mononuclear cells (PBMCs), collected at new diagnosis, from a patient treated with antithyroid drugs. The CDR3 DNA is TGTGCCAGCAGTGAAGCTGAAGTCTACAATCAGCCCCAGCATTTT. Translated: CASSEAEVYNQPQHF.